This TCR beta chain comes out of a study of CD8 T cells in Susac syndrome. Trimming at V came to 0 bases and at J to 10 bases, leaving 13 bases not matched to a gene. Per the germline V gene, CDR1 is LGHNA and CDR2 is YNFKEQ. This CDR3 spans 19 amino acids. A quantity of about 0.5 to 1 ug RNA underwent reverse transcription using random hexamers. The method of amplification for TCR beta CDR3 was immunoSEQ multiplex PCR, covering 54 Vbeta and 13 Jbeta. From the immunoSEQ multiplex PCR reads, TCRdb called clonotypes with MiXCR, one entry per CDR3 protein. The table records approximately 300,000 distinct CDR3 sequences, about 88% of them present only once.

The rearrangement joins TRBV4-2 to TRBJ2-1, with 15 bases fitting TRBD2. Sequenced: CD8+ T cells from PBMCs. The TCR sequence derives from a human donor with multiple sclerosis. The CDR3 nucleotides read TGTGCCAGCAGCCAAGATCGAGTAAGGGGACTAGCGGGGGGAGGAGAGCAGTTCTTC. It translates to CASSQDRVRGLAGGGEQFF.